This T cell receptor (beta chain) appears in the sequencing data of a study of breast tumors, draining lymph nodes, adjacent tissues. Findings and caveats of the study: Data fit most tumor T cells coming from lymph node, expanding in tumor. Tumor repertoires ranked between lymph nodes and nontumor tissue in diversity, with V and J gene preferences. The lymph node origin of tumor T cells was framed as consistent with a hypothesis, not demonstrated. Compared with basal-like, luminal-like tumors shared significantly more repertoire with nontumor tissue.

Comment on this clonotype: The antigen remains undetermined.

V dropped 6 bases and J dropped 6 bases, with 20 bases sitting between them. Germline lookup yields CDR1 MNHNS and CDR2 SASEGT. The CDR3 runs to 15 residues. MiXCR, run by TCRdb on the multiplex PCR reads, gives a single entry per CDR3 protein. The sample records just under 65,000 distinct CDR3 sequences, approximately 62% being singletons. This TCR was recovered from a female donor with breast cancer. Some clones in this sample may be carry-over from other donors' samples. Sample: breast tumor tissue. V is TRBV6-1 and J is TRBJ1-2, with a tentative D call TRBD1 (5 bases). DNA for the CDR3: TGTGCCAGCAGCGGCAGGCGGGGGAGTCTCGATGGCTACACCTTC. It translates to CASSGRRGSLDGYTF.